The present T cell receptor beta chain was sequenced within a study of T cells in women clearing cervical HPV infection. General study results and limits: Combining TCR richness with V gene abundances gave around 0.83 AUC. TRBV6-7 relative abundance averaged approximately 0.1% in cases and roughly 0.17% in controls. It is unknown whether associations predate infection; no effector/memory or HPV-specific sorting. CIN3+ cases had significantly higher TCR repertoire richness than controls, but evenness did not differ.

In the case of this clone: Its antigen remains unknown. The read is 3 residues too short to cover the CDR3 end, so that end is filled in from the germline J gene.

Repertoires were generated with immunoSEQ multiplex PCR, while TCRdb's copy carries only in-frame clones and drops some. The repertoire shows 35,000 to 45,000 clones; the top ten hold approximately 1.2%. CDR1 and CDR2 (germline): LNHDA, SQIVND (reference sequence). The CDR3 runs 15 residues. Trimming cost V 5 bases and J 2 bases, with 15 bases left between them. This TCR came from a woman aged 18 to 75 with a cervical HPV16 infection that either progressed to CIN3+ or cleared (not recorded which). The sequenced sample consisted of blood buffy coat. The V call is TRBV19, the J call TRBJ2-5; D tentatively reads TRBD1 or TRBD2 (7 bases each). CDR3 sequence reads: CASSSRGRGQETQYF. CDR3 DNA, as far as it was read: TGTGCCAGTAGTTCCAGGGGGAGGGGACAAGAGACC.